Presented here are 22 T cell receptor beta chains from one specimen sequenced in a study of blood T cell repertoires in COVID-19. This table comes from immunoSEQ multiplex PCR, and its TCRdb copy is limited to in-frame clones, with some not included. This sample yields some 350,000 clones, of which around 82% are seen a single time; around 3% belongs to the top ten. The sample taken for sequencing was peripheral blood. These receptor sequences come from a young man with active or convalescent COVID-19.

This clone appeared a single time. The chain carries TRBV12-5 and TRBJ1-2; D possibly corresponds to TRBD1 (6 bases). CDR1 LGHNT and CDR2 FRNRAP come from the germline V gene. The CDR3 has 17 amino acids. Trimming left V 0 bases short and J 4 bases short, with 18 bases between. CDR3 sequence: CASGLVPGDLGGYGYTF. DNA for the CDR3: TGTGCTAGTGGTTTGGTGCCCGGAGATTTAGGGGGCTATGGCTACACCTTC. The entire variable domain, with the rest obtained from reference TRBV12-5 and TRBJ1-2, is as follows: DARVTQTPRHKVTEMGQEVTMRCQPILGHNTVFWYRQTMMQGLELLAYFRNRAPLDDSGMPKDRFSAEMPDATLATLKIQPSEPRDSAVYFCASGLVPGDLGGYGYTFGSGTRLTVV.

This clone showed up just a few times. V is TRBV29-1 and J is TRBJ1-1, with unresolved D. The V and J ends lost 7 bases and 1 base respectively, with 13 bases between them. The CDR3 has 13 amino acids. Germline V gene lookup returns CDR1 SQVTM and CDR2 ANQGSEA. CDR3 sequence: CSGIRRPNTEAFF. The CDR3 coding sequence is TGCAGCGGTATTAGGCGGCCGAACACTGAAGCTTTCTTT.

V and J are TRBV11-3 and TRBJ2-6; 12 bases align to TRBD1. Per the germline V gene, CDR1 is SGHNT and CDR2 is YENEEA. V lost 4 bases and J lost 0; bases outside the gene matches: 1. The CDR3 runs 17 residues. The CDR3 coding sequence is TGTGCCAGCAGCTCGGGACAGGGGGCCTCTGGGGCCAACGTCCTGACTTTC. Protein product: CASSSGQGASGANVLTF.

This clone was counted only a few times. This CDR3 reads CSVGGGLTNTEAFF. CDR3 bases: TGCAGCGTTGGGGGAGGGCTGACGAACACTGAAGCTTTCTTT. This sequence joins TRBV29-1 and TRBJ1-1; the D is unclear. Germline V gene data show CDR1 as SQVTM and CDR2 as ANQGSEA. The V end was cut by 4 bases, the J end by 1 base, with 13 bases between. This CDR3 spans 14 amino acids. The full variable domain, rest sourced from reference TRBV29-1 and TRBJ1-1, is SAVISQKPSRDICQRGTSLTIQCQVDSQVTMMFWYRQQPGQSLTLIATANQGSEATYESGFVIDKFPISRPNLTFSTLTVSNMSPEDSSIYLCSVGGGLTNTEAFFGQGTRLTVV.

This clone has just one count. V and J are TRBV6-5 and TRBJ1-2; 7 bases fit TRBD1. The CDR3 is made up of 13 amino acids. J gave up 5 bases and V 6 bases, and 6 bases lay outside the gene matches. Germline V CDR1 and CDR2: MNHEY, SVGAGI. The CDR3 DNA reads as TGTGCCAGCAGCGACAGGGATGGGTATGGCTACACCTTC. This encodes CASSDRDGYGYTF.

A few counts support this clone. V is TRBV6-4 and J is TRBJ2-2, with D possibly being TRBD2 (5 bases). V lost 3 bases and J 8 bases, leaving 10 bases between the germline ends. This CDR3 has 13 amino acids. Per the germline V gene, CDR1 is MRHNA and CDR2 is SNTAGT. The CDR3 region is CASSEEASGELFF. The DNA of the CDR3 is TGTGCCAGCAGTGAGGAGGCTTCGGGGGAGCTGTTTTTT.

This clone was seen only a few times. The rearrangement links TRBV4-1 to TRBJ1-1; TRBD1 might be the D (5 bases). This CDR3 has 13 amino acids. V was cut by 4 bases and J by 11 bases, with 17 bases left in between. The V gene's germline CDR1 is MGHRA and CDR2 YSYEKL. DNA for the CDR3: TGCGCCAGCAGCCCTGGCCGGGCGCGGGGGGCTTTCTTT. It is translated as CASSPGRARGAFF.

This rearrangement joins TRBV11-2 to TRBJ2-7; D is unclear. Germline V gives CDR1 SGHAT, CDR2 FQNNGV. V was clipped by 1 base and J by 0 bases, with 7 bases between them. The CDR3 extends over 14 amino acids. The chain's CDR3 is CASSLGPSSYEQYF. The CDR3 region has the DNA TGTGCCAGCAGCTTAGGGCCCAGCTCCTACGAGCAGTACTTC. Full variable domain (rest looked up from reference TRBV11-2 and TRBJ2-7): EAGVAQSPRYKIIEKRQSVAFWCNPISGHATLYWYQQILGQGPKLLIQFQNNGVVDDSQLPKDRFSAERLKGVDSTLKIQPAKLEDSAVYLCASSLGPSSYEQYFGPGTRLTVT.

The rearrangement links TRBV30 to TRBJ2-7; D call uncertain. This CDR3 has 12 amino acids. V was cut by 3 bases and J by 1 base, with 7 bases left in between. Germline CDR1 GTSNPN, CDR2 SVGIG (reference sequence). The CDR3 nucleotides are TGTGCCTGGAGGACATCTTCCTACGAGCAGTACTTC. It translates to CAWRTSSYEQYF.

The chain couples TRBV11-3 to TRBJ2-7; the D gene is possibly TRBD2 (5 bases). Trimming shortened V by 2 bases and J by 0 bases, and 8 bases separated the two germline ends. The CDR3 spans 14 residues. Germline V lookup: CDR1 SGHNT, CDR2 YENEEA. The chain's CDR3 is CASSLMGSSYEQYF. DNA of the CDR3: TGTGCCAGCAGCTTAATGGGGAGCTCCTACGAGCAGTACTTC.

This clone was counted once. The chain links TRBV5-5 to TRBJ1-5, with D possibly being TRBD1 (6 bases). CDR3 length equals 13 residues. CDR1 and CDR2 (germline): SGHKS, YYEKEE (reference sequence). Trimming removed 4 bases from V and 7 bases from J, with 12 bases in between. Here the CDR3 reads CASSQGGVQPQHF. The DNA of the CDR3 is TGTGCCAGCAGCCAAGGGGGGGTACAGCCCCAGCATTTT.

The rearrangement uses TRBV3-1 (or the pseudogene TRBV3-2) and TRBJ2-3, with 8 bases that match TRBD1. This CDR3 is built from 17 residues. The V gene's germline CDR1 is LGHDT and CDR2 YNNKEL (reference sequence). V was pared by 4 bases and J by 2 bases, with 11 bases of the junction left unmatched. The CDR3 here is CASSPSGGACVTDTQYF. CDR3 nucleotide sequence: TGTGCCAGCAGCCCATCAGGGGGCGCGTGTGTCACAGATACGCAGTATTTT.

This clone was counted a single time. The CDR3 is CASSQVAANQPQHF. CDR3 DNA sequence: TGCGCCAGCAGCCAAGTAGCCGCTAATCAGCCCCAGCATTTT. J is TRBJ1-5 and V is TRBV4-1; no definite D call. The germline V gene has CDR1 MGHRA and CDR2 YSYEKL. Trimming cost V 1 base and J 4 bases, with 8 bases left between them. The CDR3 totals 14 residues.

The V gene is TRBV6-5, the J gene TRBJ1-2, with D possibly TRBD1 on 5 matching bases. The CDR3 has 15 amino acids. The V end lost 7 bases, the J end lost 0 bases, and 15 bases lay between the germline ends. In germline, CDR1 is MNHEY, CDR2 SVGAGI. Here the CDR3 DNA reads TGTGCCAGCACCGGGGGAGGGTTGTCTAACTATGGCTACACCTTC. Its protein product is CASTGGGLSNYGYTF.

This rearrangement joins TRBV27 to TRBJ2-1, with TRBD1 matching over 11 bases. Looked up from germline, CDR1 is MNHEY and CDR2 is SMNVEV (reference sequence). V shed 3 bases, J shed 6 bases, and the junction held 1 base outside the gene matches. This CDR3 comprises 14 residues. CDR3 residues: CASSFGTGGNEQFF. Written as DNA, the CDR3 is TGTGCCAGCAGTTTTGGGACAGGGGGCAATGAGCAGTTCTTC.

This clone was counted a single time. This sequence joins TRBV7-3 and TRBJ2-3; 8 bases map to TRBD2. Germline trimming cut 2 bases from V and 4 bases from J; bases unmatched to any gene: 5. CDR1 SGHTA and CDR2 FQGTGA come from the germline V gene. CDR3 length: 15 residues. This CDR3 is CASSLYGGAADTQYF. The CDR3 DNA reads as TGTGCCAGCAGCTTATACGGGGGGGCCGCAGATACGCAGTATTTT.

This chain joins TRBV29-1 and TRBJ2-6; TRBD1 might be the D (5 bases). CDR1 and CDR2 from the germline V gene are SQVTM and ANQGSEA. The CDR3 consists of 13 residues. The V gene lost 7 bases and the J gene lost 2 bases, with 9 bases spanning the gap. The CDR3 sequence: CSAVGAGANVLTF. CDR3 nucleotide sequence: TGCAGCGCAGTAGGGGCTGGGGCCAACGTCCTGACTTTC.

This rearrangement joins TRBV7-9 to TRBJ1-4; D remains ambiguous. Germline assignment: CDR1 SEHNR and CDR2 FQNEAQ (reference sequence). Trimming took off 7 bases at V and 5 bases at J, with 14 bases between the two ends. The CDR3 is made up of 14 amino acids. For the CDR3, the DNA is TGTGCCAGCACCCCAGGCTCACAGAATGAAAAACTGTTTTTT. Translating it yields CASTPGSQNEKLFF.

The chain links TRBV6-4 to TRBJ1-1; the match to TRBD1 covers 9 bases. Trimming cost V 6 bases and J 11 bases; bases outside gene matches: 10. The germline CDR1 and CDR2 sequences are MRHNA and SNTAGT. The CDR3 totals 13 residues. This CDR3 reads CASRPGQGGSAFF. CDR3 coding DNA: TGTGCCAGCAGGCCGGGACAGGGAGGAAGTGCTTTCTTT.

The CDR3 loop is CASSASGGQTEAFF. CDR3 sequence (DNA): TGCGCCAGCAGCGCATCAGGGGGCCAAACTGAAGCTTTCTTT. The chain couples TRBV5-1 to TRBJ1-1, with 8 bases identical to TRBD1. Germline assignment: CDR1 SGHRS and CDR2 YFSETQ. The CDR3 spans 14 residues. With 4 bases clipped from V and 5 bases from J, the junction kept 7 bases outside the gene matches.

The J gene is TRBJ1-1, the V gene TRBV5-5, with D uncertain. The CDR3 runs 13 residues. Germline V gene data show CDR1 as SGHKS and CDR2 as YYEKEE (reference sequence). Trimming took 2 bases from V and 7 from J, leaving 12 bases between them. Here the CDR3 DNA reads TGTGCCAGCAGCTTTACCAGGTCGGTTGAAGCTTTCTTT. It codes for CASSFTRSVEAFF.

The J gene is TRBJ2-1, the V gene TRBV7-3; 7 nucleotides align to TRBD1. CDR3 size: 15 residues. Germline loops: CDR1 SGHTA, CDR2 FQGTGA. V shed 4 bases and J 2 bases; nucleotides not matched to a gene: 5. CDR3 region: CASSSSQGAYNEQFF. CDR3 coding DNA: TGTGCCAGCAGCTCCTCCCAGGGGGCCTACAATGAGCAGTTCTTC.